This T cell receptor (beta chain) stems from a study of low-dose radiotherapy and immunotherapy resistance in tumors. Study context: Per fraction, Cohort 1 was given 0.5 Gy every 2 weeks, for a total of 6.5 Gy. The schedule for Cohort 2 used 1 Gy per fraction every two weeks, which added up to 13 Gy over 26 weeks.

Germline assignment: CDR1 SGHRS and CDR2 YFSETQ. The CDR3 is made up of 16 amino acids. J lost 2 bases, V lost 0 bases, and 1 base had no gene match. TRAV- and TRBV-specific primers, spanning alpha and beta chains, primed first-strand cDNA. Amplification, which lasted 20 PCR cycles, used a constant-region primer and V-primer adapter to amplify TCRs. MiXCR, run by TCRdb on the reads, gives a single entry per CDR3 protein. There are about 39,000 distinct CDR3 sequences in the sample; about 28% occur only once, and about 3.7% lies in the top ten. Time point noted: before trial treatment. Donors were given nivolumab, ipilimumab, aspirin, low-dose cyclophosphamide and low-dose radiotherapy. This clonotype was detected a few times.

The sequencing here drew on PBMCs, taken before treatment. The chain carries TRBV5-1 and TRBJ2-7; 14 bases agree with TRBD2. The origin of this receptor is a male donor with gallbladder cancer. CDR3 residues: CASSLETSGRAYEQYF. CDR3 in DNA: TGCGCCAGCAGCTTGGAGACTAGCGGGAGGGCCTACGAGCAGTACTTC.